The sequence of this TCR beta chain was determined in a study of T cells after yellow fever vaccination. Study-wide background: Fractions with few cells were prepared using SMART-Seq v4 Ultra Low Input.

For TCR, cDNA came from 5'RACE template switching, which added a universal primer site and UMIs. Each CDR3 protein is one row after TCRdb ran MiXCR on the 5' RACE reads. Found here are 450,000 to 550,000 distinct CDR3 sequences, about a fifth of them singletons; the top ten hold 15% to 20%. Whole-study findings and limits: A limited proportion of clonotypes was detected within both the CD4 and CD8 compartments. The secondary response peaked faster, at day 5 versus 15, but was weaker.

This clonotype was counted only a few times. Antigen specificity is unknown. The receptor comes from a man aged 18 to 29 who received the YFV17D yellow fever vaccine. The source was PBMCs, collected roughly 20 days after the first yellow fever vaccination.

CDR3 sequence (DNA): TGCGCCAGCAGCCAAGTGGGGCAGACAGGGGAAAGCTCCTACGAGCAGTACTTC. Translating it yields CASSQVGQTGESSYEQYF. This rearrangement joins TRBV4-1 to TRBJ2-7; 8 nucleotides match TRBD1. V was pared by 1 base and J by 0 bases, with 11 bases of the junction left unmatched. Germline assignment: CDR1 MGHRA and CDR2 YSYEKL. The CDR3 runs 18 residues.